The clone carrying this T cell receptor (beta chain) was detected only a few times. This specimen belongs to a study of blood T cells in healthy people across ages. Sample-barcoded 5' priming and a J-beta primer mix drove a second PCR of 7 to 11 cycles. From the 5' RACE reads, TCRdb called clonotypes with MiXCR, one entry per CDR3 protein. Here the sample spans around 1.5 million distinct CDR3 sequences, about 31% being singletons. Losses at the gene ends were 5 bases for V and 7 bases for J; bases not matched to a gene: 5. The germline V gene has CDR1 SNHLY and CDR2 FYNNEI. There are 13 residues in the CDR3.

The origin of this receptor is a woman in her twenties or thirties in good health. Source material: blood. The chain links TRBV2 to TRBJ2-1; 7 nucleotides align to TRBD2. The CDR3 DNA follows: TGTGCCAGCAGTATAACTAGCGATAATGAGCAGTTCTTC. This gives the protein CASSITSDNEQFF.